This TCR beta chain was captured by sequencing in a study of early T cells in non-severe SARS-CoV-2 infection. For the study at large: The study sequenced bulk RNA from unsorted whole blood, with chains unpaired.

Attachment of unique molecular identifiers to individual cDNA molecules was performed. TCRdb redid the calling of the 5' RACE reads with MiXCR, one entry per CDR3 protein. The sample carries roughly 45,000 distinct CDR3 sequences, more than 9% recorded once. The CDR3 runs 14 residues. CDR1 and CDR2 from the germline V gene are SGHTA and FQGNSA. V shed 4 bases and J shed 3 bases, with 13 bases lying between them. The gene calls are TRBV7-2 and TRBJ2-7, with a weak D call TRBD2 (5 bases). Sequencing was done on a sample of whole blood. The receptor comes from an adult who was a healthcare worker with PCR-confirmed SARS-CoV-2 infection or an uninfected control (not recorded which). The CDR3 region has the DNA TGTGCCAGCAGCTCCTCCCGGGATGACTACGAGCAGTACTTC. Residues: CASSSSRDDYEQYF.